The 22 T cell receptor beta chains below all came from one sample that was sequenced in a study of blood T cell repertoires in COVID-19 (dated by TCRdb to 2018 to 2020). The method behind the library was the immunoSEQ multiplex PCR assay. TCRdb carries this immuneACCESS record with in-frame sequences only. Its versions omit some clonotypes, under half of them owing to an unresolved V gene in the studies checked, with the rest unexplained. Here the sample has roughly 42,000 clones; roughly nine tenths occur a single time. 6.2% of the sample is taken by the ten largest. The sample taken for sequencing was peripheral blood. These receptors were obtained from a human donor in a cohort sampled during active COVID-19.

The CDR3 coding sequence is TGTGCCAGTAGTATTAGGACAGCGGCGGGAGGCGAGCAGTACTTC. Protein product: CASSIRTAAGGEQYF. The chain links TRBV19 to TRBJ2-7; 8 bases are shared with TRBD2. CDR3 length: 15 residues. In germline, CDR1 is LNHDA, CDR2 SQIVND (reference sequence). Losses at the gene ends were 3 bases for V and 6 bases for J; bases not matched to a gene: 10.

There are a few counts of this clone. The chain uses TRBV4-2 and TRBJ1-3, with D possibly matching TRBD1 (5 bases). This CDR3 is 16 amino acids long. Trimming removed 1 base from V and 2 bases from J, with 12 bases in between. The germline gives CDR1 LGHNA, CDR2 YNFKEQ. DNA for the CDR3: TGTGCCAGCAGCCAAGCCTGGGGAGGGGCTGGAAACACCATATATTTT. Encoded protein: CASSQAWGGAGNTIYF.

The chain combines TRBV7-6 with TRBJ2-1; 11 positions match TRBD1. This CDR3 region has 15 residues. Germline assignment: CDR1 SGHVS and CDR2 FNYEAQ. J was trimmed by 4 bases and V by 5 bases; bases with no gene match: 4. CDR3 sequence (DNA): TGTGCCAGCAGCCCCGGGACAGGGGGATACAATGAGCAGTTCTTC. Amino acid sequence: CASSPGTGGYNEQFF.

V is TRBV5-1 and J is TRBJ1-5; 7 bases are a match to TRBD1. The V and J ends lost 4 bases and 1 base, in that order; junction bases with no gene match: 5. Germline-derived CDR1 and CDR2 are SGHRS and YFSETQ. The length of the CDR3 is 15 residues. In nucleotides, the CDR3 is TGCGCCAGCAGCCAGACAGGGTCCAGCAATCAGCCCCAGCATTTT. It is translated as CASSQTGSSNQPQHF.

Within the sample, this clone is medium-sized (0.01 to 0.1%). The CDR3 reads CASSQSAGGFEKAYEQYF. The CDR3 bases are TGCGCCAGCAGCCAGTCAGCGGGGGGATTTGAGAAGGCGTACGAGCAGTACTTC. The chain has TRBV4-1 and TRBJ2-7, with TRBD2 identical over 9 bases. This CDR3 is built from 18 residues. From germline, CDR1 is MGHRA and CDR2 YSYEKL. V shed 3 bases and J 4 bases; nucleotides not matched to a gene: 16.

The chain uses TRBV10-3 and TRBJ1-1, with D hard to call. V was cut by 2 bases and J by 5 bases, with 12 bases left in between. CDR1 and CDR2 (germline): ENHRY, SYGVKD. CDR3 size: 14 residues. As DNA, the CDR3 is TGTGCCATCAGTGAGGTGGTCCACCGGACTGAAGCTTTCTTT. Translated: CAISEVVHRTEAFF.

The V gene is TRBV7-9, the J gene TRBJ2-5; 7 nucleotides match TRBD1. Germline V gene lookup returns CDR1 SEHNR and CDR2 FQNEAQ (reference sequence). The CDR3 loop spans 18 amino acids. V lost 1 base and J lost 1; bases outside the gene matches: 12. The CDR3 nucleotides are TGTGCCAGCAGCTTAGGCGAAGTCAGGGGGAAAGGCCAAGAGACCCAGTACTTC. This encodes CASSLGEVRGKGQETQYF.

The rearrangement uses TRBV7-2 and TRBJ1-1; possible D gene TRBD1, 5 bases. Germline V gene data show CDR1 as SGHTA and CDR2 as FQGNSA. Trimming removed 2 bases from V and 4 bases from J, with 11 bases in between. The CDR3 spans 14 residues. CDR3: CASSLRGRGTEAFF. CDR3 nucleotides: TGTGCCAGCAGCTTACGGGGGAGGGGCACTGAAGCTTTCTTT.

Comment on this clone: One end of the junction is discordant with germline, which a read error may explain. The CDR3 DNA sequence: TGTACCAGCAGCCTAGACAGGAACACTGAAGCTTTCTTT. Protein product: CTSSLDRNTEAFF. This rearrangement joins TRBV14 to TRBJ1-1, with a possible D match to TRBD1 (5 bases). There are 13 residues in the CDR3. CDR1 SGHDN and CDR2 FVKESK come from the germline V gene.

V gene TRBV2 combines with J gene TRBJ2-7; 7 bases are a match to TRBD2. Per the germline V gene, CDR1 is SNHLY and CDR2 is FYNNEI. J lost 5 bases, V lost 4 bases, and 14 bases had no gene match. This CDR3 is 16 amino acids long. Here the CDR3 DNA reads TGTGCCAGCAGTGCCACGGGGGTGCGGGAGATGAACGAGCAGTACTTC. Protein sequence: CASSATGVREMNEQYF.

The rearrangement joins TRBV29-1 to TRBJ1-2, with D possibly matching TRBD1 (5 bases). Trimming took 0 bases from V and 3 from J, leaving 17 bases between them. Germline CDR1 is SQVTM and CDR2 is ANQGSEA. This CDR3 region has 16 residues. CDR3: CSVEDKTELTDYGYTF. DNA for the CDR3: TGCAGCGTTGAAGATAAGACAGAGTTAACCGACTATGGCTACACCTTC.

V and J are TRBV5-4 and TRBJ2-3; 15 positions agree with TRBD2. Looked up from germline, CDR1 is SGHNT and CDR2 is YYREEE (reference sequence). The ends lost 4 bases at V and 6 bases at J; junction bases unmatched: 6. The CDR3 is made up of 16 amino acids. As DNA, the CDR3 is TGTGCCAGCAGCCGGACTAGCGGGGGGGCCGGGGATACGCAGTATTTT. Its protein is CASSRTSGGAGDTQYF.

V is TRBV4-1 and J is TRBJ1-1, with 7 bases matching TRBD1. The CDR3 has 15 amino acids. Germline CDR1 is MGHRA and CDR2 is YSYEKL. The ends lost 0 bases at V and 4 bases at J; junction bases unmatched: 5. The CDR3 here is CASSQDPDRATEAFF. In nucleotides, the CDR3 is TGCGCCAGCAGCCAAGATCCCGACAGGGCCACTGAAGCTTTCTTT.

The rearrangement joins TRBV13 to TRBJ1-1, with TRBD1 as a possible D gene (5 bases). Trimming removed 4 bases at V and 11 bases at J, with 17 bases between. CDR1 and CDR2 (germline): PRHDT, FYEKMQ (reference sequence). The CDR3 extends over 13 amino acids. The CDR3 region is CASSSLTGPGAFF. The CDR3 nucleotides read TGTGCCAGCAGCTCCCTCACCGGGCCAGGGGCTTTCTTT. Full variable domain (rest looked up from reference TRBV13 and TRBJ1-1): AAGVIQSPRHLIKEKRETATLKCYPIPRHDTVYWYQQGPGQDPQFLISFYEKMQSDKGSIPDRFSAQQFSDYHSELNMSSLELGDSALYFCASSSLTGPGAFFGQGTRLTVV.

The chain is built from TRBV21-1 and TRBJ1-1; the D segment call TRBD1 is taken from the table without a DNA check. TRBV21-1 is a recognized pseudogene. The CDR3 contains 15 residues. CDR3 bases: TGTGCCAGCACCCAGAACAGGGCGCGGTGGCCTGAAGCTTTCTTT. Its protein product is CASTQNRARWPEAFF.

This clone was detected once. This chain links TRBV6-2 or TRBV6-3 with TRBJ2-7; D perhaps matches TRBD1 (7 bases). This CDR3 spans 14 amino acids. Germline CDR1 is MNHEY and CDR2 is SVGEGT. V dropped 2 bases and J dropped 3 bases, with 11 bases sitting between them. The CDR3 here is CASSYRQGGYEQYF. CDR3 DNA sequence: TGTGCCAGCAGTTACCGCCAGGGGGGCTACGAGCAGTACTTC.

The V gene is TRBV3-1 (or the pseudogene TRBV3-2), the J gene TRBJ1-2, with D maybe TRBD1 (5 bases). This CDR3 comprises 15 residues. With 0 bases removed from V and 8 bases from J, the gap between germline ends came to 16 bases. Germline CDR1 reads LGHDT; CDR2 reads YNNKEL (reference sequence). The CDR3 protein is CASSQDRLQGRGYTF. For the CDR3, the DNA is TGTGCCAGCAGCCAAGACCGCCTCCAGGGTCGGGGCTACACCTTC.

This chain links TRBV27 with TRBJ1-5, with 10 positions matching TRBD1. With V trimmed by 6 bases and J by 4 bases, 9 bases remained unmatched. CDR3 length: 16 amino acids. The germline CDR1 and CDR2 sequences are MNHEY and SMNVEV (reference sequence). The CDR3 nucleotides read TGTGCCAGCAGCCCAGGGGACAGGGGACGGAATCAGCCCCAGCATTTT. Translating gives CASSPGDRGRNQPQHF.

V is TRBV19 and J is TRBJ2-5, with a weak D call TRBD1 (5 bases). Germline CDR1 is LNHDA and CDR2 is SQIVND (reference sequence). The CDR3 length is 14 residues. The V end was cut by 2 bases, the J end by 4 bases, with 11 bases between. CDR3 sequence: CASSITQGGETQYF. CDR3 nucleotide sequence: TGTGCCAGTAGTATAACGCAGGGCGGAGAGACCCAGTACTTC.

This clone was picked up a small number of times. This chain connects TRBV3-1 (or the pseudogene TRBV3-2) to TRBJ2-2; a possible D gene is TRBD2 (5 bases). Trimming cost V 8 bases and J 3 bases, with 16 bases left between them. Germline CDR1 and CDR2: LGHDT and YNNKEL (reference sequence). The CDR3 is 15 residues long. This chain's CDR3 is CASGGWELYTGELFF. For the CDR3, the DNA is TGTGCCAGCGGCGGGTGGGAGTTGTACACCGGGGAGCTGTTTTTT.

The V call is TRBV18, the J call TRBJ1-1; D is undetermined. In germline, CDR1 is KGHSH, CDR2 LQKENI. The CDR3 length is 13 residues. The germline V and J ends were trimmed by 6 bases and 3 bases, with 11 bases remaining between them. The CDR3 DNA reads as TGTGCCAGCTCCTCGGGGAGTTACACTGAAGCTTTCTTT. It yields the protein CASSSGSYTEAFF.

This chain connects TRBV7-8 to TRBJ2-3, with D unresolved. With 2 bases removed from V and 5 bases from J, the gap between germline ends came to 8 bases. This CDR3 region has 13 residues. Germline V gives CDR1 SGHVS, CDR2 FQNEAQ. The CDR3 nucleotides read TGTGCCAGCAGCTTATCCTCTCTAGATACGCAGTATTTT. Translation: CASSLSSLDTQYF.